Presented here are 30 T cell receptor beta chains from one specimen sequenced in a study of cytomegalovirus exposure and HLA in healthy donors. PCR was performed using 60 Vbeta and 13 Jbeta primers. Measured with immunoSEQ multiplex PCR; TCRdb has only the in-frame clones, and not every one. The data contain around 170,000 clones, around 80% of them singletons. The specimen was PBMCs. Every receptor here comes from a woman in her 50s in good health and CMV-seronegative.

CDR3 residues: CASSLPAPGYAGDNLYGYTF. The CDR3 DNA is TGCGCCAGCAGCTTGCCGGCCCCAGGGTACGCAGGGGACAACCTCTATGGCTACACCTTC. The rearrangement joins TRBV5-1 to TRBJ1-2; perhaps TRBD1 as D (6 bases). With 1 base removed from V and 4 bases from J, the gap between germline ends came to 29 bases. Germline V gene data show CDR1 as SGHRS and CDR2 as YFSETQ. The CDR3 extends over 20 amino acids.

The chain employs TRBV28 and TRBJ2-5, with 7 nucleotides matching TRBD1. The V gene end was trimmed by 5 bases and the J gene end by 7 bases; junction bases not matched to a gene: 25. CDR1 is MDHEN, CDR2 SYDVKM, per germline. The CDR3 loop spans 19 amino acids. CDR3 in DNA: TGTGCCAGCAGTCGCCACAGGGGTCCAAGGGTGTTTTTGTCCGGGACCCAGTACTTC. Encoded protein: CASSRHRGPRVFLSGTQYF.

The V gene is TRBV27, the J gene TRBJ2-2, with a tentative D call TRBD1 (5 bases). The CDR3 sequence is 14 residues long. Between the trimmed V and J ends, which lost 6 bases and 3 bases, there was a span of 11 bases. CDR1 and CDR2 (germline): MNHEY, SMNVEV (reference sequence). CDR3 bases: TGTGCCAGCAGCTGGGGCTTAGACACCGGGGAGCTGTTTTTT. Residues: CASSWGLDTGELFF.

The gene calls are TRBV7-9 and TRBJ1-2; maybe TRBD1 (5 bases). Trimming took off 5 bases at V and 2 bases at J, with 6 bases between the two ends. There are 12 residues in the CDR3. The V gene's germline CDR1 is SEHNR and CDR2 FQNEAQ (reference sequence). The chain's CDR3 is CASSAGNYGYTF. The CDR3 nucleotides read TGTGCCAGCAGCGCAGGGAACTATGGCTACACCTTC.

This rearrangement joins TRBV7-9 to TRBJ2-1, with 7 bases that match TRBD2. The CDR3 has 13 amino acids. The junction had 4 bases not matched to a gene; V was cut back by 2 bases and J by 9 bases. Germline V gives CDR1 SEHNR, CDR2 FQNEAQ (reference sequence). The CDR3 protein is CASSLTSEGEQFF. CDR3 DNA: TGTGCCAGCAGCTTAACTAGCGAGGGTGAGCAGTTCTTC.

CDR3 protein: CASSLGLAGAYEQYF. The CDR3 DNA reads as TGCGCCAGCAGCTTGGGACTAGCGGGGGCCTACGAGCAGTACTTC. This chain connects TRBV5-1 to TRBJ2-7, with 12 nucleotides matching TRBD2. CDR1 is SGHRS, CDR2 YFSETQ, per germline. With 0 bases clipped from V and 2 bases from J, the junction kept 0 bases outside the gene matches. The CDR3 has 15 residues. Together with reference TRBV5-1 and TRBJ2-7, the CDR3 gives the full variable domain: KAGVTQTPRYLIKTRGQQVTLSCSPISGHRSVSWYQQTPGQGLQFLFEYFSETQRNKGNFPGRFSGRQFSNSRSEMNVSTLELGDSALYLCASSLGLAGAYEQYFGPGTRLTVT.

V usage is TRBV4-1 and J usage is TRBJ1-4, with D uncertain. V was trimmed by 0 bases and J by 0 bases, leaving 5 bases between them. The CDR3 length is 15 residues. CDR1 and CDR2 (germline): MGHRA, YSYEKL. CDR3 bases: TGCGCCAGCAGCCAAGATTTAGCAACTAATGAAAAACTGTTTTTT. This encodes CASSQDLATNEKLFF.

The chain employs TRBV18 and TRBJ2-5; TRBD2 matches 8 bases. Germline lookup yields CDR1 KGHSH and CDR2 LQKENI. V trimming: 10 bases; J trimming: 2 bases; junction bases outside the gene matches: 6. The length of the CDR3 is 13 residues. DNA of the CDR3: TGTGCCACCACGGGGGGGGATCAAGAGACCCAGTACTTC. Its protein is CATTGGDQETQYF.

The CDR3 is CASSLSGLAENEQFF. The CDR3 region has the DNA TGTGCCAGCAGCTTGTCGGGACTAGCGGAAAATGAGCAGTTCTTC. V and J are TRBV5-4 and TRBJ2-1; 11 positions match TRBD2. Trimming at V came to 1 base and at J to 7 bases, leaving 4 bases not matched to a gene. Germline CDR1 SGHNT, CDR2 YYREEE (reference sequence). The CDR3 has 15 residues.

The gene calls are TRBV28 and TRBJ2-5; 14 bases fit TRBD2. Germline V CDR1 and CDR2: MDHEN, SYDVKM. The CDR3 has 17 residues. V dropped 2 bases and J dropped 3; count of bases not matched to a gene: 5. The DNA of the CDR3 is TGTGCCAGCAGTTTAACCGGGACTAGCGGGAGTAAAGAGACCCAGTACTTC. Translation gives CASSLTGTSGSKETQYF.

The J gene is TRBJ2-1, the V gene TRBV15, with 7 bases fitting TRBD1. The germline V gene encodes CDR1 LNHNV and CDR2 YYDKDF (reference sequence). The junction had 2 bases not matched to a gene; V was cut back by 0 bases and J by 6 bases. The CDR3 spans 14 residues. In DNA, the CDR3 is TGTGCCACCAGCAGAGATACAGGGGTCAATGAGCAGTTCTTC. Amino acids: CATSRDTGVNEQFF. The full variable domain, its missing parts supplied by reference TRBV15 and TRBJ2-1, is DAMVIQNPRYQVTQFGKPVTLSCSQTLNHNVMYWYQQKSSQAPKLLFHYYDKDFNNEADTPDNFQSRRPNTSFCFLDIRSPGLGDTAMYLCATSRDTGVNEQFFGPGTRLTVL.

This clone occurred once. CDR3 sequence (DNA): TGTGCCAGCAGCCGGACAGGGGGCGCCTACGAGCAGTACTTC. As protein: CASSRTGGAYEQYF. The chain employs TRBV27 and TRBJ2-7; 11 bases line up with TRBD1. The CDR3 is 14 residues long. Germline V lookup: CDR1 MNHEY, CDR2 SMNVEV (reference sequence). V was pared by 6 bases and J by 2 bases, with 3 bases of the junction left unmatched.

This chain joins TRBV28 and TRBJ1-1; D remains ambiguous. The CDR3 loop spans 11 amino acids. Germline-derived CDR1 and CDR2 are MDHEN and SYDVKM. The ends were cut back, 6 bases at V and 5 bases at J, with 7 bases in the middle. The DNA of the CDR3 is TGTGCCAGCAGCACCAGGACTGAAGCTTTCTTT. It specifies CASSTRTEAFF.

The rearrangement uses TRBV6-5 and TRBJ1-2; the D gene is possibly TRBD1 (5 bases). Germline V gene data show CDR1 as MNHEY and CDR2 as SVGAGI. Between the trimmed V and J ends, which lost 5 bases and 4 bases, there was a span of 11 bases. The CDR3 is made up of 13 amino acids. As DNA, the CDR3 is TGTGCCAGCAGTCTGGTGGGGCGCTATGGCTACACCTTC. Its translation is CASSLVGRYGYTF.

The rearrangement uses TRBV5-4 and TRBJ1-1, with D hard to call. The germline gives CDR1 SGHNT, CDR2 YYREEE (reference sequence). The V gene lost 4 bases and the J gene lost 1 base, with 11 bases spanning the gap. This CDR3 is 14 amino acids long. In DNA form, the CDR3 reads TGTGCCAGCAGCCAGACATACCAGAACACTGAAGCTTTCTTT. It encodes CASSQTYQNTEAFF.

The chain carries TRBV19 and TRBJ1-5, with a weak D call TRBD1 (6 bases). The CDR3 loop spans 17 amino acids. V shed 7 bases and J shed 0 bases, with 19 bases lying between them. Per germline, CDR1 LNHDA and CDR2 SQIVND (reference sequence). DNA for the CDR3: TGTGCCAGTATGTCTGTGACAGGACGACATAGCAATCAGCCCCAGCATTTT. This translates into CASMSVTGRHSNQPQHF.

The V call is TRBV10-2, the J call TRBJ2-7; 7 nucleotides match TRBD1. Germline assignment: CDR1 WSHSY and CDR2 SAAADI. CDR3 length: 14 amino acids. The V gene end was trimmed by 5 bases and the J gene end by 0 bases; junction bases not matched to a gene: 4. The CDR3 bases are TGCGCCAGCAGTCAAGACAGGGTCTCCTACGAGCAGTACTTC. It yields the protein CASSQDRVSYEQYF.

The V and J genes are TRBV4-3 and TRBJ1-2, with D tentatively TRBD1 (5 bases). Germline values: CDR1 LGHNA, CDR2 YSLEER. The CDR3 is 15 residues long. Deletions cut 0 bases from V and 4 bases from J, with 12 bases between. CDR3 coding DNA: TGCGCCAGCAGCCAAGATAAAAACAGGCCCTATGGCTACACCTTC. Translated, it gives CASSQDKNRPYGYTF.

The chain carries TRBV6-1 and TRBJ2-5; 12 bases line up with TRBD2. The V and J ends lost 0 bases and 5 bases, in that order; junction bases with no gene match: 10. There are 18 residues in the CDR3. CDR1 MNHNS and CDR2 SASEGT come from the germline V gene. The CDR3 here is CASSEARSSGRAGETQYF. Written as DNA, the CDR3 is TGTGCCAGCAGTGAAGCGCGTTCTAGCGGGAGGGCCGGGGAGACCCAGTACTTC.

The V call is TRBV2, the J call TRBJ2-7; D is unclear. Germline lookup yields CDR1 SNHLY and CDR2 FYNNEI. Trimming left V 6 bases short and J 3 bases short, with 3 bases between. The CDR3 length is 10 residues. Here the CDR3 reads CASSRYEQYF. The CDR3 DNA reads TGTGCCAGCAGCCGCTACGAGCAGTACTTC.

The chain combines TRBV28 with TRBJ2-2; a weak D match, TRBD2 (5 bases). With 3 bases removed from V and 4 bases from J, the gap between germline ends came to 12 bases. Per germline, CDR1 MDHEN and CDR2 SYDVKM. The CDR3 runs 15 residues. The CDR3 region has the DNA TGTGCCAGCAGTTTTCTGGGAGTTTCCACCGGGGAGCTGTTTTTT. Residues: CASSFLGVSTGELFF. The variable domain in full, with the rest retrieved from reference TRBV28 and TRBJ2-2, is DVKVTQSSRYLVKRTGEKVFLECVQDMDHENMFWYRQDPGLGLRLIYFSYDVKMKEKGDIPEGYSVSREKKERFSLILESASTNQTSMYLCASSFLGVSTGELFFGEGSRLTVL.

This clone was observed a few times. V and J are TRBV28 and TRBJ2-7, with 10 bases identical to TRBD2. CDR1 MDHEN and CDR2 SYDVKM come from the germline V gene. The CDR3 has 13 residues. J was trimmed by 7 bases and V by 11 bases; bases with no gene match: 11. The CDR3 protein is CAGQSGGAGEQYF. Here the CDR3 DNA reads TGTGCCGGCCAAAGCGGGGGGGCGGGAGAGCAGTACTTC.

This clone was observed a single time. The CDR3 DNA follows: TGTGCCAGCGGTTACAGTGAAGCTTTCTTT. It codes for CASGYSEAFF. This chain connects TRBV28 to TRBJ1-1; D unresolved. Trimming stripped 8 bases from V and 7 bases from J, with 8 bases between. Germline V gives CDR1 MDHEN, CDR2 SYDVKM. The CDR3 is 10 amino acids.

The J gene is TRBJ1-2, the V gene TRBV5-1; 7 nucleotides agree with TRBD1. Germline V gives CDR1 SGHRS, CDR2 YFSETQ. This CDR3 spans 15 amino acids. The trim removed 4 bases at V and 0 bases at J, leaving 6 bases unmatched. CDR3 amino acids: CASSQGQPSNYGYTF. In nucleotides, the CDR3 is TGCGCCAGCAGCCAGGGACAGCCTTCTAACTATGGCTACACCTTC.

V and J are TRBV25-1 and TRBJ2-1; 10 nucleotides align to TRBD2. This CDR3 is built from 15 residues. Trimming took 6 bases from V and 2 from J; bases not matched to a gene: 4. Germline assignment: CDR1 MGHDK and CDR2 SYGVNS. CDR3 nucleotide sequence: TGTGCCAGCAGCTTAGCGGGAGGACCCTACAATGAGCAGTTCTTC. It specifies CASSLAGGPYNEQFF. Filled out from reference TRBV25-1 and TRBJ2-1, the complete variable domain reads EADIYQTPRYLVIGTGKKITLECSQTMGHDKMYWYQQDPGMELHLIHYSYGVNSTEKGDLSSESTVSRIRTEHFPLTLESARPSHTSQYLCASSLAGGPYNEQFFGPGTRLTVL.

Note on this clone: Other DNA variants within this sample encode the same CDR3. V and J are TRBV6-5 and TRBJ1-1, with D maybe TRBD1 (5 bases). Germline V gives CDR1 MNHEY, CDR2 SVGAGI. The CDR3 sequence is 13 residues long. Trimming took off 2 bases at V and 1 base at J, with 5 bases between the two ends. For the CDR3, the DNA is TGTGCCAGCAGTTACGGACAGAACACTGAAGCTTTCTTT. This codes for CASSYGQNTEAFF.

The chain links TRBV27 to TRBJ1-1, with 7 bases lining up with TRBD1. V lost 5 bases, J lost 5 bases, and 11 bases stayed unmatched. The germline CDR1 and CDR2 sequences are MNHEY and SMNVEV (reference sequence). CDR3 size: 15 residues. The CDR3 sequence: CASSPLTGARTEAFF. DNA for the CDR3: TGTGCCAGCAGTCCACTTACAGGGGCCAGAACTGAAGCTTTCTTT.

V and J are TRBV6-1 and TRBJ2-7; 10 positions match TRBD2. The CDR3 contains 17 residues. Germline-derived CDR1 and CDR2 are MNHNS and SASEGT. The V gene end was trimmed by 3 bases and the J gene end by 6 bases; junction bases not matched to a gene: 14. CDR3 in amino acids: CASSDLNMASGSGEQYF. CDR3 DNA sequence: TGTGCCAGCAGTGACCTAAATATGGCTAGCGGGAGCGGCGAGCAGTACTTC.

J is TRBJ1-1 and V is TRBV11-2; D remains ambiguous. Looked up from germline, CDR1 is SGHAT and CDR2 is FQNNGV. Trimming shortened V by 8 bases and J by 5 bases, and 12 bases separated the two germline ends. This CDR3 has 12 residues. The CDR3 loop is CASGWSGTEAFF. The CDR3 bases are TGTGCCAGCGGGTGGAGTGGAACTGAAGCTTTCTTT.

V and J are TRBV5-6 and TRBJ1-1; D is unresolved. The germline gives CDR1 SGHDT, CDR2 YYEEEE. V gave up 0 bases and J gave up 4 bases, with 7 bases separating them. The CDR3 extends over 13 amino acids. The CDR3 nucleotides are TGTGCCAGCAGCTTGGGGCCCCGCACTGAAGCTTTCTTT. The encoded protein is CASSLGPRTEAFF. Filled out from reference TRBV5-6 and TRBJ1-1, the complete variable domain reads DAGVTQSPTHLIKTRGQQVTLRCSPKSGHDTVSWYQQALGQGPQFIFQYYEEEERQRGNFPDRFSGHQFPNYSSELNVNALLLGDSALYLCASSLGPRTEAFFGQGTRLTVV.